This T cell receptor (beta chain) derives from a study of cytomegalovirus exposure and HLA in healthy donors (dated by TCRdb to about 2017). As for the study more broadly: A later analysis indicated that the 90 to 150 validation repertoires were generated on the platform also employed for the approximately 700 repertoires of the first cohort. The aim of the study was to test whether cataloging public T cell receptors could identify signatures of past pathogen exposure. In addition to the first cohort of around 670 subjects, a separate validation cohort of 130 or so different subjects was used. High-throughput TCR immunosequencing, statistical association of individual TCRs with disease status, and machine learning were combined to predict cytomegalovirus infection status.

General findings and caveats noted by the study authors: The classifier was reported to diagnose cytomegalovirus status with high specificity and sensitivity in both the original and validation cohorts. Of the cluster scores, roughly 95% were above 0 in a later analysis, which found that TCRs clustered in the first cohort also tended to co-occur in the 95 to 150 validation repertoires. A few of the identified cytomegalovirus-associated TCR beta chains were confirmed in vitro to be specific for cytomegalovirus antigens. A total of 150 to 200 TCR beta chains were listed by the study as associated with cytomegalovirus. A later analysis lacked HLA typing for the validation cohort, so it scored co-occurrence in that cohort across all 120 or so repertoires. The authors suggested that the approach could potentially be extended to other disease states and immunological phenotypes. Most TCR sequences were seen in very few donors, while some public TCRs were found in many individuals.

Donors formed part of the validation cohort, which comprised about 120 subjects and was distinct from the first cohort of 550 to 850 subjects. Libraries came from the immunoSEQ multiplex PCR assay. The authors' pipeline ran thus. A statistical classification framework was built to diagnose cytomegalovirus status from the catalog of TCR beta chain sequences. Not all clones reach the TCRdb copy of this immuneACCESS table, which keeps in-frame sequences only. Checked studies attribute under half of the gap to unresolved V genes and leave the rest unexplained. Clone size and V and J calls were adopted from that table, with D and trimming inferred from the DNA. In this sample the table shows 140,000 or so clones, around 90% of which occur a single time. The top ten constitute about 6.6% of the sample. Comments on this clone: Its antigen is currently not known. No much larger clone exists at a distance of one base, and base qualities are not known.

The germline V gene supplies CDR1 SNHLY and CDR2 FYNNEI. The CDR3 spans 14 residues, from the cysteine through the phenylalanine. Solely the CDR3 DNA is kept, with 42 bases framed from the first base. The junction carries 11 bases between V and J, which are trimmed by 4 bases and 4 bases respectively. Source material: PBMCs. The receptor was derived from a woman under 40 in good health and CMV-seropositive. This chain is built from TRBV2 and TRBJ1-5; the best D guess is TRBD1, with 6 bases matching. The bases read TGTGCCAGCAGTGCAACAGGGCGGAATCAGCCCCAGCATTTT. Its translation reads: CASSATGRNQPQHF.